The next 9 T cell receptor beta chains were all read from a single sample in a study of shared clonotypes between healthy human individuals. Profiling relied on immunoSEQ multiplex PCR, and the TCRdb table lists in-frame clones only, not all of them. Here the sample spans approximately 1,000,000 clones, around three quarters being singletons. The sequenced sample was memory CD4+ T cells from PBMCs. The subset here: CD45RA-negative fraction. All receptors come from a man between 18 and 29 years old in good health. Some clones in this sample may be carry-over from other donors' samples.

This clone was seen ten or more times. This sequence joins TRBV29-1 and TRBJ1-3; 7 bases align to TRBD1. The ends lost 7 bases at V and 2 bases at J; junction bases unmatched: 14. This CDR3 has 16 residues. The germline CDR1 and CDR2 sequences are SQVTM and ANQGSEA. CDR3 sequence (DNA): TGCAGCGCAGGGGGGTCATTTTTAAGGACTGGAAACACCATATATTTT. Its protein product is CSAGGSFLRTGNTIYF.

This chain uses TRBV7-2 with TRBJ2-3; D is ambiguous. V was clipped by 5 bases and J by 1 base, with 13 bases between them. This CDR3 region has 15 residues. Germline V CDR1 and CDR2: SGHTA, FQGNSA. The CDR3 here is CASSLFGPGTDTQYF. The CDR3 coding sequence is TGTGCCAGCAGCCTCTTCGGGCCTGGCACAGATACGCAGTATTTT.

The chain uses TRBV19 and TRBJ1-5, with TRBD1 as a possible D gene (5 bases). The CDR3 length is 15 residues. Trimming removed 3 bases from V and 1 base from J, with 10 bases in between. Germline CDR1 LNHDA, CDR2 SQIVND (reference sequence). The CDR3 region has the DNA TGTGCCAGTAGTATCCTCCGGGGCAGCAATCAGCCCCAGCATTTT. Translated, it gives CASSILRGSNQPQHF.

The chain uses TRBV2 and TRBJ2-3; TRBD1 agrees at 11 bases. Germline V gene lookup returns CDR1 SNHLY and CDR2 FYNNEI. The trim removed 6 bases at V and 4 bases at J, leaving 9 bases unmatched. The CDR3 has 16 residues. CDR3 DNA sequence: TGTGCCAGCAGGGACCTCGGGACAGGGGGTTCAGATACGCAGTATTTT. This gives the protein CASRDLGTGGSDTQYF.

A remark on this clone: The sample has other DNA sequences that encode this CDR3 too. The J gene is TRBJ2-5, the V gene TRBV28; D possibly corresponds to TRBD1 (5 bases). V was trimmed by 3 bases and J by 5 bases, leaving 13 bases between them. This CDR3 contains 14 residues. Germline CDR1 is MDHEN and CDR2 is SYDVKM. The CDR3 is CASSFGQGRETQYF. CDR3 in DNA: TGTGCCAGCAGTTTCGGCCAGGGAAGGGAGACCCAGTACTTC. Based on the CDR3 plus reference TRBV28 and TRBJ2-5, the full variable domain is DVKVTQSSRYLVKRTGEKVFLECVQDMDHENMFWYRQDPGLGLRLIYFSYDVKMKEKGDIPEGYSVSREKKERFSLILESASTNQTSMYLCASSFGQGRETQYFGPGTRLLVL.

The V gene is TRBV11-2, the J gene TRBJ2-3, with 8 bases matching TRBD2. V was pared by 2 bases and J by 4 bases, with 8 bases of the junction left unmatched. This CDR3 has 16 residues. In germline, CDR1 is SGHAT, CDR2 FQNNGV. CDR3 residues: CASSLMAGGAPDTQYF. DNA of the CDR3: TGTGCCAGCAGCTTAATGGCGGGAGGTGCCCCAGATACGCAGTATTTT.

This chain links TRBV5-4 with TRBJ2-5; possible D gene TRBD1, 5 bases. Germline CDR1 is SGHNT and CDR2 is YYREEE (reference sequence). The ends were cut back, 0 bases at V and 4 bases at J, with 10 bases in the middle. The CDR3 is 14 amino acids. The CDR3 is CASSLVRGLETQYF. The CDR3 nucleotides are TGTGCCAGCAGCTTGGTTAGGGGTTTAGAGACCCAGTACTTC.

The chain is built from TRBV7-2 and TRBJ2-1, with 15 bases matching TRBD2. Germline loops: CDR1 SGHTA, CDR2 FQGNSA. Trimming at V came to 5 bases and at J to 7 bases, leaving 9 bases not matched to a gene. The CDR3 has 17 amino acids. The CDR3 here is CASSPRTSGRAGNEQFF. The CDR3, as DNA: TGTGCCAGCAGCCCAAGGACTAGCGGGAGGGCCGGGAATGAGCAGTTCTTC.

The V call is TRBV28, the J call TRBJ2-7; TRBD2 aligns across 7 bases. Germline V lookup: CDR1 MDHEN, CDR2 SYDVKM. Trimming at V came to 6 bases and at J to 4 bases, leaving 6 bases not matched to a gene. The CDR3 sequence is 13 residues long. The DNA of the CDR3 is TGTGCCAGCAGCCTGGGGCGGGGGTACGAGCAGTACTTC. This translates into CASSLGRGYEQYF.